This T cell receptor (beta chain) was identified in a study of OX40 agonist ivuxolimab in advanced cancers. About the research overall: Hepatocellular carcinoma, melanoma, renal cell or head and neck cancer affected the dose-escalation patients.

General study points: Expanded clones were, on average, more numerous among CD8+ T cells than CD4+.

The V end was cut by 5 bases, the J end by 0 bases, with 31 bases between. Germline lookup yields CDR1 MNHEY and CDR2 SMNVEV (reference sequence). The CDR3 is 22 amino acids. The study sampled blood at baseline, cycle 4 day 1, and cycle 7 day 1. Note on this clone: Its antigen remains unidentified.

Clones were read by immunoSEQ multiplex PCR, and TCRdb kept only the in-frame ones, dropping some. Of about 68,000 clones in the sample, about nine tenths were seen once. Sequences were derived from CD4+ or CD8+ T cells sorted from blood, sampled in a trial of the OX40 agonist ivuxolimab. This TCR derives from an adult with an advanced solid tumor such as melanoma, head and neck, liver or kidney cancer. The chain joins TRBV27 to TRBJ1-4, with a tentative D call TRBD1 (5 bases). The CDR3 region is CASSPDGAPLAKPRATNEKLFF. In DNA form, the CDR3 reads TGTGCCAGCAGTCCGGACGGGGCGCCTTTAGCTAAACCTCGTGCAACTAATGAAAAACTGTTTTTT. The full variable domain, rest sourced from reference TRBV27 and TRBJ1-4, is EAQVTQNPRYLITVTGKKLTVTCSQNMNHEYMSWYRQDPGLGLRQIYYSMNVEVTDKGDVPEGYKVSRKEKRNFPLILESPSPNQTSLYFCASSPDGAPLAKPRATNEKLFFGSGTQLSVL.